The source of this TCR beta chain is a study of blood T cell repertoires in COVID-19. On the study more broadly: Acute and convalescent COVID-19 samples came from the United States, Italy and Spain. The analysed material was cDNA or gDNA that came from T cells, B-cell-depleted T cells, or PBMCs.

Germline CDR1 and CDR2: SGHRS and YFSETQ. V was trimmed by 1 base and J by 0 bases, leaving 10 bases between them. The CDR3 contains 16 residues. Sequencing was performed with immunoSEQ multiplex PCR; in TCRdb, only in-frame clones are kept and a portion is missing. This repertoire shows some 200,000 clones, 88% found once; its top ten account for approximately 1.5%. The chain has TRBV5-1 and TRBJ2-2; D is undetermined. Sequences were obtained from peripheral blood. The sequence was obtained from a man aged 18 to 30 with active or convalescent COVID-19. CDR3 DNA sequence: TGCGCCAGCAGCTTGCTCCCGTCCTCGAACACCGGGGAGCTGTTTTTT. Translating gives CASSLLPSSNTGELFF. The variable domain in full, with the rest retrieved from reference TRBV5-1 and TRBJ2-2, is KAGVTQTPRYLIKTRGQQVTLSCSPISGHRSVSWYQQTPGQGLQFLFEYFSETQRNKGNFPGRFSGRQFSNSRSEMNVSTLELGDSALYLCASSLLPSSNTGELFFGEGSRLTVL.